These 3 T cell receptor beta chains share one sample of origin, sequenced in a study of blood T cells in healthy people across ages. A sample-barcoded 5' primer and a J-beta primer mix were used in a second PCR of about 7 to 12 cycles. TCRdb analysed the 5' RACE reads with MiXCR anew, one entry per CDR3 protein. Of roughly 1,700,000 distinct CDR3 sequences in the sample, 25% to 30% are singletons; the top ten hold more than 6%. Sequenced sample: blood. The origin of the receptors is a woman in her thirties in good health.

This clonotype was counted only a few times. This chain connects TRBV20-1 to TRBJ2-7; possibly TRBD1 for D (5 bases). CDR1 is DFQATT, CDR2 SNEGSKA, per germline (reference sequence). The CDR3 length is 13 residues. V was trimmed by 6 bases and J by 11 bases, leaving 23 bases between them. CDR3 sequence reads: CSATVPMNAREYF. In DNA form, the CDR3 reads TGCAGTGCGACAGTCCCCATGAATGCCAGAGAGTACTTC.

This clonotype was found many times. The chain is built from TRBV10-3 and TRBJ2-1, with a possible D match to TRBD1 (5 bases). The CDR3 has 12 amino acids. Looked up from germline, CDR1 is ENHRY and CDR2 is SYGVKD. With 5 bases removed from V and 10 bases from J, the gap between germline ends came to 12 bases. The CDR3 nucleotides read TGTGCCATCAGTCCCACAGGCCGAGAGCAGTTCTTC. This gives the protein CAISPTGREQFF.

V usage is TRBV27 and J usage is TRBJ2-3; the match to TRBD2 covers 8 bases. The CDR3 extends over 15 amino acids. J was trimmed by 1 base and V by 4 bases; bases with no gene match: 4. From germline, CDR1 is MNHEY and CDR2 SMNVEV (reference sequence). Here the CDR3 reads CASSSPREGTDTQYF. For the CDR3, the DNA is TGTGCCAGCAGTTCCCCGCGGGAGGGCACAGATACGCAGTATTTT.